These 19 T cell receptor beta chains originate from one sample sequenced in a study of T-cell reconstitution after alpha-beta-depleted transplantation in children (dated by TCRdb to the mid-2010s). The library was obtained by PCR. Sequencer: Illumina HiSeq 2500. Molecular barcoding was employed in the preparation of TCR libraries, with unique molecular identifiers being used to normalize TCRbeta repertoire quantification. The public sequencing data were trimmed at Q25 with fastp and processed into clonotypes with MiXCR by TCRdb, which kept only in-frame beta chains. Identical CDR3 proteins give one entry, which carries the most common genes and DNA. The sample profile shows more than 400,000 distinct CDR3 sequences; over 10% of them were found once. The leading ten clones occupy 12% to 15% of the sample. The sample's treatment or condition, from its label and the paper: allogeneic hematopoietic cell transplantation with graft depleted of TCRalphabeta T cells and CD19 B cells.

Here the sequenced sample was PBMCs, mostly from graft donor cells, taken 180 days after TCRalphabeta/CD19-depleted stem cell transplant. Receptors originate from a female patient under 10 years old who had a stem cell transplant for aplastic anemia, so the T cells may come from the graft donor.

This clonotype has more than one count but fewer than ten. The CDR3 nucleotides are TGCGCCAGCAGCTTGGACGGCACAGGGGGCCTCGGCGGAGATGAAAAACTGTTTTTT. Its translation: CASSLDGTGGLGGDEKLFF. This chain joins TRBV5-1 and TRBJ1-4; TRBD1 matches 9 bases. In germline, CDR1 is SGHRS, CDR2 YFSETQ. Trimming took 0 bases from V and 6 from J; bases not matched to a gene: 15. The CDR3 is 19 amino acids. Full variable domain (rest looked up from reference TRBV5-1 and TRBJ1-4): KAGVTQTPRYLIKTRGQQVTLSCSPISGHRSVSWYQQTPGQGLQFLFEYFSETQRNKGNFPGRFSGRQFSNSRSEMNVSTLELGDSALYLCASSLDGTGGLGGDEKLFFGSGTQLSVL.

This clonotype was counted only a few times. This sequence joins TRBV20-1 and TRBJ2-2; 8 bases are a match to TRBD1. Losses at the gene ends were 8 bases for V and 4 bases for J; bases not matched to a gene: 6. This CDR3 has 13 amino acids. CDR1 DFQATT and CDR2 SNEGSKA come from the germline V gene (reference sequence). Here the CDR3 reads CSPKDRATGELFF. As DNA, the CDR3 is TGCAGTCCAAAGGACAGGGCCACCGGGGAGCTGTTTTTT.

This clonotype was counted between two and nine times. CDR3 coding DNA: TGCGCCAGCAGCATAAGACACGCGGGGCATGAGCAGTTCTTC. Its translation: CASSIRHAGHEQFF. V and J are TRBV5-1 and TRBJ2-1; D may be TRBD2 (6 bases). Germline CDR1 and CDR2: SGHRS and YFSETQ. Trimming removed 4 bases from V and 8 bases from J, with 16 bases in between. This CDR3 is built from 14 residues.

The rearrangement joins TRBV6-6 to TRBJ2-7; D call uncertain. With 5 bases removed from V and 2 bases from J, the gap between germline ends came to 10 bases. Germline V gene lookup returns CDR1 MNHNY and CDR2 SVGAGI (reference sequence). The length of the CDR3 is 13 residues. The CDR3, as DNA: TGTGCCAGCAGTCTGTATCCGACCTACGAGCAGTACGTC. Translation: CASSLYPTYEQYV.

This clonotype occurred many times. CDR3 sequence: CASSLNYHNYGYTF. The CDR3 DNA follows: TGTGCCAGCAGTTTAAACTACCATAACTATGGCTACACCTTC. The rearrangement links TRBV27 to TRBJ1-2; D gene uncertain. CDR3 size: 14 residues. V lost 2 bases, J lost 1 base, and 8 bases lay in between. Germline CDR1 and CDR2: MNHEY and SMNVEV (reference sequence).

The J gene is TRBJ1-1, the V gene TRBV14, with 7 bases identical to TRBD1. CDR1 and CDR2 from the germline V gene are SGHDN and FVKESK. The CDR3 length is 15 residues. Trimming removed 4 bases from V and 0 bases from J; junction bases left unmatched: 5. The CDR3 spells CASSRGTVMNTEAFF. In DNA form, the CDR3 reads TGTGCCAGCAGCCGTGGGACAGTCATGAACACTGAAGCTTTCTTT.

The V call is TRBV3-1, the J call TRBJ2-7, with a tentative D call TRBD2 (5 bases). The CDR3 extends over 15 amino acids. Germline V lookup: CDR1 LGHDT, CDR2 YNNKEL (reference sequence). The V gene lost 4 bases and the J gene lost 2 bases, with 15 bases spanning the gap. CDR3 amino acids: CASSPISDGAYEQYF. Written as DNA, the CDR3 is TGTGCCAGCAGCCCCATTTCGGACGGGGCCTACGAGCAGTACTTC.

The sample holds a few counts of this clonotype. V and J are TRBV15 and TRBJ2-7; 9 positions match TRBD2. The CDR3 is 16 amino acids. J lost 4 bases, V lost 5 bases, and 12 bases had no gene match. Germline V gene lookup returns CDR1 LNHNV and CDR2 YYDKDF (reference sequence). The CDR3 reads CATSGGSAGGSYEQYF. The CDR3 DNA reads TGTGCCACCAGCGGGGGATCGGCGGGAGGGTCGTACGAGCAGTACTTC.

This clonotype has only a few counts. V and J are TRBV7-9 and TRBJ2-7; tentatively, D is TRBD2 (5 bases). Trimming removed 1 base at V and 10 bases at J, with 11 bases between. Germline V gene sequence: CDR1 SEHNR, CDR2 FQNEAQ (reference sequence). This CDR3 has 12 amino acids. CDR3 sequence reads: CASSLGPGSQYV. CDR3 bases: TGTGCCAGCAGCTTAGGTCCGGGGTCCCAGTACGTC.

This chain uses TRBV7-2 with TRBJ2-7, with TRBD1 matching over 8 bases. J lost 5 bases, V lost 1 base, and 7 bases had no gene match. The CDR3 has 15 amino acids. CDR1 and CDR2 from the germline V gene are SGHTA and FQGNSA. The CDR3 bases are TGTGCCAGCAGCTTAGTTCAGGGGGCGTTTGACGAGCAGTACTTC. It encodes CASSLVQGAFDEQYF.

This clonotype was seen only a few times. The chain carries TRBV6-1 and TRBJ2-7, with 7 bases identical to TRBD1. Losses at the gene ends were 5 bases for V and 0 bases for J; bases not matched to a gene: 7. Germline CDR1 is MNHNS and CDR2 is SASEGT. CDR3 size: 15 residues. The CDR3, as DNA: TGTGCCAGCAGTAAGCCCAGGGGGACCTCCTACGAGCAGTACTTC. Translation: CASSKPRGTSYEQYF.

This chain links TRBV28 with TRBJ2-7; TRBD2 agrees at 7 bases. CDR1 and CDR2 (germline): MDHEN, SYDVKM. CDR3 size: 15 residues. V dropped 6 bases and J dropped 5; count of bases not matched to a gene: 13. CDR3 protein: CASSQPTSSGDEQYF. The CDR3 bases are TGTGCCAGCAGCCAACCGACTAGCAGTGGAGACGAGCAGTACTTC.

J is TRBJ1-2 and V is TRBV19; D remains ambiguous. Deletions cut 9 bases from V and 8 bases from J, with 31 bases between. There are 17 residues in the CDR3. Germline V gene lookup returns CDR1 LNHDA and CDR2 SQIVND (reference sequence). DNA for the CDR3: TGTGCCAGCGCACCTGCTTCCATCCTTGGGAACCTATCGGGCTACACCTTC. This gives the protein CASAPASILGNLSGYTF.

The V call is TRBV10-3, the J call TRBJ2-7, with TRBD1 matching 7 bases. Trimming cost V 0 bases and J 2 bases; bases outside gene matches: 1. The CDR3 is made up of 14 amino acids. Germline assignment: CDR1 ENHRY and CDR2 SYGVKD. CDR3: CAISESGQTYEQYF. The DNA for the CDR3 is TGTGCCATCAGTGAGTCGGGACAGACCTACGAGCAGTACTTC.

This clonotype was counted a few times. The rearrangement links TRBV15 to TRBJ1-4; 8 bases match TRBD1. The CDR3 is made up of 15 amino acids. J gave up 9 bases and V 0 bases, and 6 bases lay outside the gene matches. Per the germline V gene, CDR1 is LNHNV and CDR2 is YYDKDF (reference sequence). DNA of the CDR3: TGTGCCACCAGCAGAGAGGACAGGGTCCAGAAAAAACTGTTTTTT. Its protein product is CATSREDRVQKKLFF.

This clonotype was seen repeatedly, ten times or more. The chain recombines TRBV18 with TRBJ2-3, with unresolved D. Germline CDR1 reads KGHSH; CDR2 reads LQKENI. V lost 2 bases and J 2 bases, leaving 14 bases between the germline ends. This CDR3 is built from 16 residues. The chain's CDR3 is CASSPLRGPPTDTQYF. The CDR3 region has the DNA TGTGCCAGCTCACCATTGAGAGGACCACCCACAGATACGCAGTATTTT.

This clonotype was recorded a few times. The V gene is TRBV14, the J gene TRBJ2-2, with D uncertain. This CDR3 spans 14 amino acids. Germline V gene data show CDR1 as SGHDN and CDR2 as FVKESK. V was clipped by 2 bases and J by 7 bases, with 11 bases between them. This CDR3 is CASSQLNPGGELFF. The CDR3 DNA reads TGTGCCAGCAGCCAATTAAATCCTGGCGGGGAGCTGTTTTTT. Using reference TRBV14 and TRBJ2-2 for the parts outside the CDR3, the full variable domain is EAGVTQFPSHSVIEKGQTVTLRCDPISGHDNLYWYRRVMGKEIKFLLHFVKESKQDESGMPNNRFLAERTGGTYSTLKVQPAELEDSGVYFCASSQLNPGGELFFGEGSRLTVL.

This clonotype was counted only a few times. The rearrangement links TRBV5-1 to TRBJ2-4, with 11 nucleotides matching TRBD2. The length of the CDR3 is 14 residues. With V trimmed by 4 bases and J by 9 bases, 6 bases remained unmatched. The germline CDR1 and CDR2 sequences are SGHRS and YFSETQ. Here the CDR3 DNA reads TGCGCCAGCAGCGCCAAGGGACTAGCGGCCATTCAGTACTTC. Its protein is CASSAKGLAAIQYF.

In this sample, this clonotype turned up a few times. The chain has TRBV12-3 or TRBV12-4 and TRBJ2-7; TRBD2 agrees at 7 bases. The V segment lost 6 bases and the J segment 3 bases; nucleotides outside the gene matches: 8. This CDR3 contains 14 residues. CDR3 sequence: CASSLRDYNYEQYF. As DNA, the CDR3 is TGTGCCAGCAGCCTCCGGGACTATAACTACGAGCAGTACTTC.